The 18 T cell receptor beta chains listed next were all sequenced from one sample in a study of CD8 T cells in ankylosing spondylitis (dated by TCRdb to 2017 to 2019). The library was prepared using 5' RACE. Sequencer: Illumina HiSeq 2500. Using fastp trimming at Q25 and MiXCR clonotype assembly, TCRdb reanalyzed the public sequencing data and kept in-frame beta chains. When rows share a CDR3 protein, they turn into one entry using the most common DNA and genes. The sample yields 220,000 or so distinct CDR3 sequences; about 17% were counted once. Clones ranked in the top ten supply roughly 42% of the sample. Overall study outcomes, separate from this receptor: Blood from ankylosing spondylitis patients appeared to be characterized by a TCR beta motif made up of under ten highly homologous amino acid variants.

No antigen has been identified for these receptors. The sequencing sample was made of blood, either unsorted or a sorted T cell fraction (not recorded which). These TCRs come from a male donor with ankylosing spondylitis.

CDR3 sequence: CASSPQSGGAYNEQFF. The CDR3 nucleotides read TGTGCCAGCAGCCCACAAAGCGGGGGCGCTTACAATGAGCAGTTCTTC. This chain joins TRBV7-9 and TRBJ2-1, with TRBD2 matching 8 bases. This CDR3 is built from 16 residues. The J segment lost 4 bases and the V segment lost 5 bases, leaving 10 bases of the junction unmatched. Germline CDR1 is SEHNR and CDR2 is FQNEAQ (reference sequence).

The V gene is TRBV12-3 or TRBV12-4, the J gene TRBJ2-2; D may correspond to TRBD1 or TRBD2 (6 bases each). Deletions cut 11 bases from V and 6 bases from J, with 16 bases between. CDR3 length equals 13 residues. The CDR3 loop is CASLGGLAGELFF. The CDR3 coding sequence is TGTGCCTCCCTAGGGGGGTTAGCCGGGGAGCTGTTTTTT.

The chain carries TRBV7-8 and TRBJ1-2, with TRBD1 matching 12 bases. Per germline, CDR1 SGHVS and CDR2 FQNEAQ. With V trimmed by 1 base and J by 6 bases, 12 bases remained unmatched. The CDR3 loop spans 18 amino acids. The CDR3 protein is CASSLEWFAGTGGNGYTF. The DNA of the CDR3 is TGTGCCAGCAGCTTAGAATGGTTTGCTGGGACAGGGGGCAATGGCTACACCTTC.

There are a few counts of this clonotype. The V and J genes are TRBV7-9 and TRBJ1-2; D is unresolved. Deletions cut 4 bases from V and 2 bases from J, with 11 bases between. This CDR3 is 14 amino acids long. CDR1 is SEHNR and CDR2 is FQNEAQ in the germline V gene (reference sequence). The CDR3: CASSSTEKNYGYTF. Written as DNA, the CDR3 is TGTGCCAGCAGCTCCACGGAAAAAAACTATGGCTACACCTTC.

CDR3 nucleotide sequence: TGTGCCAGTAGTATCCCGGGGCACGGCTTCAATTCACCCCTCCACTTT. As protein: CASSIPGHGFNSPLHF. The chain combines TRBV19 with TRBJ1-6; tentative D call: TRBD1 (5 bases). CDR3 length: 16 residues. The V and J ends lost 3 bases and 7 bases respectively, with 16 bases between them. The V gene's germline CDR1 is LNHDA and CDR2 SQIVND (reference sequence). Full variable domain (outside the CDR3, taken from reference TRBV19 and TRBJ1-6): DGGITQSPKYLFRKEGQNVTLSCEQNLNHDAMYWYRQDPGQGLRLIYYSQIVNDFQKGDIAEGYSVSREKKESFPLTVTSAQKNPTAFYLCASSIPGHGFNSPLHFGNGTRLTVT.

This clonotype has only a few counts. The CDR3: CASSYGKGTLHTQYF. The CDR3 bases are TGTGCCAGCAGCTACGGGAAAGGCACACTCCATACGCAGTATTTT. This sequence joins TRBV11-2 and TRBJ2-3; perhaps TRBD2 as D (5 bases). The CDR3 is made up of 15 amino acids. Germline-derived CDR1 and CDR2 are SGHAT and FQNNGV. The V gene lost 4 bases and the J gene lost 7 bases, with 18 bases spanning the gap.

This clonotype was detected a few times. V and J are TRBV6-1 and TRBJ2-1; 8 bases are a match to TRBD2. The CDR3 runs 14 residues. The germline V gene has CDR1 MNHNS and CDR2 SASEGT. The V segment lost 7 bases and the J segment 2 bases; nucleotides outside the gene matches: 4. This chain's CDR3 is CASTGGAPYNEQFF. The CDR3 region has the DNA TGTGCCAGCACCGGGGGGGCCCCCTACAATGAGCAGTTCTTC.

The sample holds one count of this clonotype. V gene TRBV4-1 combines with J gene TRBJ2-7, with TRBD2 identical over 9 bases. The length of the CDR3 is 17 residues. Per germline, CDR1 MGHRA and CDR2 YSYEKL. With V trimmed by 0 bases and J by 6 bases, 12 bases remained unmatched. CDR3 in amino acids: CASSQDSRSSGVGEQYF. The CDR3 bases are TGCGCCAGCAGCCAAGATAGTAGGTCTAGCGGGGTGGGCGAGCAGTACTTC.

This chain connects TRBV5-5 to TRBJ1-1; no firm D call. V dropped 6 bases and J dropped 4 bases, with 13 bases sitting between them. The CDR3 has 13 residues. Germline V gives CDR1 SGHKS, CDR2 YYEKEE (reference sequence). The CDR3 is CASNPGWITEAFF. The DNA of the CDR3 is TGTGCCAGCAACCCCGGATGGATCACTGAAGCTTTCTTT.

This clonotype was seen many times. This chain uses TRBV4-1 with TRBJ2-3; no clear D. The germline V gene encodes CDR1 MGHRA and CDR2 YSYEKL. This CDR3 is 17 amino acids long. Trimming left V 0 bases short and J 0 bases short, with 13 bases between. CDR3 DNA sequence: TGCGCCAGCAGCCAAGATAATCCTACGTCCAGCACAGATACGCAGTATTTT. Translation: CASSQDNPTSSTDTQYF.

The sample holds a few counts of this clonotype. The V call is TRBV30, the J call TRBJ2-1; 10 positions agree with TRBD2. This CDR3 is built from 17 residues. The J segment lost 3 bases and the V segment lost 0 bases, leaving 8 bases of the junction unmatched. Germline V CDR1 and CDR2: GTSNPN, SVGIG (reference sequence). The CDR3 nucleotides are TGTGCCTGGAGTGTAGCGGGAGGGCCCGAGTTCTACAATGAGCAGTTCTTC. Translated: CAWSVAGGPEFYNEQFF.

This chain uses TRBV7-7 with TRBJ2-3, with 7 bases fitting TRBD1. Trimming at V came to 4 bases and at J to 6 bases, leaving 4 bases not matched to a gene. The CDR3 covers 13 residues. Per the germline V gene, CDR1 is SSHAT and CDR2 is FNYEAQ (reference sequence). This chain's CDR3 is CASSWETGDTQYF. DNA of the CDR3: TGTGCCAGCAGCTGGGAGACAGGGGATACGCAGTATTTT.

This clonotype was picked up a small number of times. The rearrangement uses TRBV5-6 and TRBJ2-7; 9 positions match TRBD2. J gave up 5 bases and V 3 bases, and 9 bases lay outside the gene matches. The CDR3 totals 15 residues. Germline V CDR1 and CDR2: SGHDT, YYEEEE. The CDR3 loop is CASSYYDGLANEQYF. CDR3 coding DNA: TGTGCCAGCAGCTACTACGACGGACTAGCGAACGAGCAGTACTTC.

V usage is TRBV6-2 or TRBV6-3 and J usage is TRBJ1-5; 8 nucleotides agree with TRBD1. The germline V gene encodes CDR1 MNHEY and CDR2 SVGEGT. The CDR3 is made up of 15 amino acids. Trimming took 2 bases from V and 5 from J; bases not matched to a gene: 5. The CDR3 DNA is TGTGCCAGCAGTTACCCGGACAGGGAGGATCAGCCCCAGCATTTT. Residues: CASSYPDREDQPQHF.

The chain couples TRBV29-1 to TRBJ1-1, with D unresolved. CDR3 length: 10 residues. Germline CDR1 reads SQVTM; CDR2 reads ANQGSEA. V gave up 3 bases and J gave up 5 bases, with 4 bases separating them. CDR3 sequence reads: CSVEGTEAFF. The CDR3 DNA reads TGCAGCGTTGAGGGTACTGAAGCTTTCTTT.

This clonotype was recorded many times. The chain is built from TRBV19 and TRBJ1-1; D is perhaps TRBD1 (6 bases). The V end was cut by 7 bases, the J end by 10 bases, with 13 bases between. Germline V gene sequence: CDR1 LNHDA, CDR2 SQIVND (reference sequence). This CDR3 contains 11 residues. The CDR3 DNA follows: TGTGCCAGTACACAGGGACTTGGAGCTTTCTTT. Translated, it gives CASTQGLGAFF.

This clonotype has a handful of counts. The chain couples TRBV28 to TRBJ2-1; the D is unclear. The CDR3 extends over 12 amino acids. CDR1 is MDHEN, CDR2 SYDVKM, per germline. V was pared by 5 bases and J by 8 bases, with 10 bases between. The CDR3 DNA reads TGTGCCAGCAGTCCCGGCCGGGATGAGCAGTTCTTC. It encodes CASSPGRDEQFF.

This clonotype turned up a few times. This chain uses TRBV11-2 with TRBJ2-2; D unclear. This CDR3 comprises 15 residues. The V and J ends lost 5 bases and 2 bases respectively, with 12 bases between them. Germline V gives CDR1 SGHAT, CDR2 FQNNGV. The chain's CDR3 is CASSADTTNTGELFF. The CDR3, as DNA: TGTGCCAGCAGCGCCGACACTACTAACACCGGGGAGCTGTTTTTT.